This TCR beta chain originates from a study of technical replicates of blood from several donors. Repertoires were generated with immunoSEQ multiplex PCR, while TCRdb's copy carries only in-frame clones and drops some. The table shows about 80,000 clones, with about 94% occurring only once. The sequence was collected from a human donor in good health. The sequencing input was T cells isolated from PBMCs.

CDR3 nucleotide sequence: TGTGCCAGCAGCTCCCTACAGGTGGATGAAAAACTGTTTTTT. It is translated as CASSSLQVDEKLFF. This chain connects TRBV5-6 to TRBJ1-4; TRBD1 is a possible D gene (5 bases). Trimming removed 3 bases from V and 6 bases from J, with 12 bases in between. Germline assignment: CDR1 SGHDT and CDR2 YYEEEE. The CDR3 length is 14 residues.